This T cell receptor beta chain is drawn from a study of cytomegalovirus exposure and HLA in healthy donors. Turning to this clone: The antigen is undetermined.

The study's findings and limits: A few of the chains that were CMV-associated were confirmed in vitro to be specific for CMV antigens. Available immune exposure information was restricted to CMV serostatus only. The study assumed roughly uniform donor sequencing depth for presence/absence analyses. Productive rates of about 87% or about 30% were seen for most TCR beta V segments in an earlier analysis.

CDR1 SEHNR and CDR2 FQNEAQ come from the germline V gene (reference sequence). This CDR3 comprises 18 residues. V dropped 1 base and J dropped 4; count of bases not matched to a gene: 9. The primer mix had 60 Vbeta and 13 Jbeta primers. The assay was immunoSEQ multiplex PCR, and TCRdb's table has in-frame clones only and misses some. The table shows about 98,000 clones, with around 86% occurring only once. Sequences were obtained from PBMCs. This TCR was sampled from a female donor in good health and CMV-seropositive. The J gene is TRBJ2-2, the V gene TRBV7-9, with 10 bases that match TRBD1. The CDR3 is CASSLVSYRTGGTGELFF. The DNA of the CDR3 is TGTGCCAGCAGCTTAGTATCATATCGGACAGGGGGCACCGGGGAGCTGTTTTTT.